One and the same sample provided the 30 T cell receptor beta chains below, sequenced in a study of T cell repertoires in cytomegalovirus infection (dated by TCRdb to the late 2010s). Per the publication, the treatment or condition label means: in vitro stimulation with specific CMV peptide epitopes to enrich CMV-specific T cells. Sequenced using an Illumina HiSeq 1500. TCRdb redid the processing of the public reads, applying fastp at Q25 and MiXCR, and retained in-frame beta chains. Rows merge per CDR3 protein into single entries with the most common DNA and genes. Recorded for this sample are hundreds of thousands of distinct CDR3 sequences; roughly 42% of them occurred a single time. The top ten hold just under 45% of the sample. Antigens for these TCRs are unknown. The sequenced sample was cultured PBMCs, obtained from culture after CMV antigen stimulation. These receptors originate from a human donor in good health (CMV status not recorded). Some clones in this sample may be carry-over from other donors' samples.

The sample holds one count of this clonotype. The rearrangement joins TRBV28 to TRBJ1-6; 9 bases line up with TRBD1. The CDR3 runs to 15 residues. Germline V gives CDR1 MDHEN, CDR2 SYDVKM. V dropped 3 bases and J dropped 7; count of bases not matched to a gene: 4. This chain's CDR3 is CASSLWDRDNSPLHF. In DNA form, the CDR3 reads TGTGCCAGCAGTTTGTGGGACAGGGACAATTCACCCCTCCACTTT.

In its sample, this clonotype was seen a few times. The chain carries TRBV7-8 and TRBJ2-7, with 7 bases fitting TRBD1. Per the germline V gene, CDR1 is SGHVS and CDR2 is FQNEAQ. Trimming cost V 2 bases and J 3 bases; bases outside gene matches: 13. The CDR3 has 17 amino acids. This chain's CDR3 is CASSLKGTGAPFYEQYF. In nucleotides, the CDR3 is TGTGCCAGCAGCTTAAAGGGCACAGGGGCCCCTTTCTACGAGCAGTACTTC.

The gene calls are TRBV28 and TRBJ2-1; TRBD2 agrees at 11 bases. The junction had 11 bases not matched to a gene; V was cut back by 6 bases and J by 7 bases. CDR3 length: 16 residues. Germline values: CDR1 MDHEN, CDR2 SYDVKM. CDR3 sequence: CASRPTLAGGGNEQFF. DNA of the CDR3: TGTGCCAGCAGACCCACTCTAGCGGGGGGCGGTAATGAGCAGTTCTTC.

This clonotype was seen a few times. Mismatch with germline at one junction end may stem from a read error. The chain is built from TRBV2 and TRBJ2-7, with unresolved D. The CDR3 runs to 12 residues. Germline CDR1 reads SNHLY; CDR2 reads FYNNEI. The CDR3 nucleotides are TGTGCCAGCGGTGAGACCCAGTACGAGCAGTACTTC. Amino acid sequence: CASGETQYEQYF.

The genes are TRBV18 and TRBJ2-5, with D unresolved. Germline assignment: CDR1 KGHSH and CDR2 LQKENI. The CDR3 length is 13 residues. V gave up 3 bases and J gave up 5 bases, with 10 bases separating them. The CDR3: CASSPGVEETQYF. The DNA for the CDR3 is TGTGCCAGCTCACCTGGGGTGGAGGAGACCCAGTACTTC.

In its sample, this clonotype was seen many times. Its ends do not fully match the called genes, so a read error is possible. For the CDR3, the DNA is TGTGCCAGCAGCGTAGCCGGGACCCCTCTCGAGGAGCAGTACTTC. The encoded protein is CASSVAGTPLEEQYF. The chain employs TRBV7-2 and TRBJ2-7; the D gene could be TRBD1 or TRBD2 (5 bases each). This CDR3 is built from 15 residues. Looked up from germline, CDR1 is SGHTA and CDR2 is FQGNSA.

This clonotype was picked up one time. The rearrangement joins TRBV18 to TRBJ2-1, with D possibly TRBD2 on 6 matching bases. V was pared by 1 base and J by 7 bases, with 17 bases between. The germline V gene encodes CDR1 KGHSH and CDR2 LQKENI. The CDR3 contains 16 residues. The CDR3 reads CASSPQGLAKANEQFF. CDR3 coding DNA: TGTGCCAGCTCACCACAGGGCCTAGCGAAGGCGAATGAGCAGTTCTTC.

The J gene is TRBJ1-2, the V gene TRBV27; the D is unclear. The CDR3 consists of 14 residues. The V gene lost 6 bases and the J gene lost 2 bases, with 13 bases spanning the gap. Per the germline V gene, CDR1 is MNHEY and CDR2 is SMNVEV (reference sequence). CDR3 protein: CASSPYEGNYGYTF. The CDR3 DNA is TGTGCCAGCAGCCCCTATGAAGGGAACTATGGCTACACCTTC.

This chain links TRBV27 with TRBJ1-1; D possibly corresponds to TRBD1 (5 bases). Germline V CDR1 and CDR2: MNHEY, SMNVEV (reference sequence). This CDR3 has 14 residues. Trimming removed 5 bases at V and 1 base at J, with 11 bases between. This CDR3 is CASSLRQRNTEAFF. The CDR3 nucleotides read TGTGCCAGCAGTCTAAGACAGAGGAACACTGAAGCTTTCTTT.

The J gene is TRBJ1-2, the V gene TRBV7-8, with D perhaps matching TRBD1 (5 bases). In germline, CDR1 is SGHVS, CDR2 FQNEAQ. This CDR3 region has 15 residues. The V end lost 2 bases, the J end lost 4 bases, and 14 bases lay between the germline ends. The chain's CDR3 is CASSLTRDGVYGYTF. The DNA for the CDR3 is TGTGCCAGCAGCTTAACTCGGGACGGTGTCTATGGCTACACCTTC.

V is TRBV7-6 and J is TRBJ2-3; tentative D call: TRBD1 (6 bases). The CDR3 sequence is 17 residues long. Germline CDR1 SGHVS, CDR2 FNYEAQ. Trimming removed 2 bases at V and 0 bases at J, with 15 bases between. The CDR3: CASSLMPDRSSTDTQYF. DNA of the CDR3: TGTGCCAGCAGCTTAATGCCCGACAGGTCTAGCACAGATACGCAGTATTTT.

The DNA for the CDR3 is TGCGCCAGCAGCCAACCTACAGGGACCGGGGAGCTGTTTTTT. Its translation: CASSQPTGTGELFF. V and J are TRBV4-1 and TRBJ2-2; possibly TRBD1 for D (6 bases). CDR3 length: 14 amino acids. V lost 2 bases to trimming and J lost 5 bases, with 9 bases between them. The germline V gene encodes CDR1 MGHRA and CDR2 YSYEKL.

The V call is TRBV2, the J call TRBJ2-1; the D is unclear. Deletions cut 2 bases from V and 4 bases from J, with 9 bases between. The CDR3 is made up of 14 amino acids. The germline V gene encodes CDR1 SNHLY and CDR2 FYNNEI. The CDR3 region has the DNA TGTGCCAGCAGTGAATGGATCACTTACAATGAGCAGTTCTTC. Residues: CASSEWITYNEQFF.

V gene TRBV28 combines with J gene TRBJ1-4, with D maybe TRBD1 (6 bases). This CDR3 is built from 12 residues. CDR1 is MDHEN and CDR2 is SYDVKM in the germline V gene. Trimming left V 6 bases short and J 8 bases short, with 10 bases between. CDR3 DNA sequence: TGTGCCAGCAGCCAAGACAGGGAAAAACTGTTTTTT. Translated, it gives CASSQDREKLFF.

The chain carries TRBV12-3 or TRBV12-4 and TRBJ2-5; D not resolved. Trimming left V 6 bases short and J 3 bases short, with 11 bases between. CDR3 length equals 13 residues. The CDR3 reads CASRAGAKETQYF. The CDR3 DNA reads as TGTGCCAGCAGGGCAGGCGCCAAAGAGACCCAGTACTTC.

There are a few counts of this clonotype. The V and J genes are TRBV12-3 or TRBV12-4 and TRBJ2-7, with D unclear. The CDR3 consists of 14 residues. Trimming left V 6 bases short and J 6 bases short, with 18 bases between. The DNA of the CDR3 is TGTGCCAGCAGCCCCTTGCGGACGTTCAGCGAGCAGTACTTC. This sequence encodes CASSPLRTFSEQYF.

The rearrangement uses TRBV4-2 and TRBJ1-1; 7 bases align to TRBD1. V lost 1 base to trimming and J lost 5 bases; unmatched junction nucleotides: 4. From germline, CDR1 is LGHNA and CDR2 YNFKEQ. The CDR3 contains 14 residues. The CDR3 DNA sequence: TGTGCCAGCAGCCAAGCAAGGGGGCGAACTGAAGCTTTCTTT. It translates to CASSQARGRTEAFF.

This clonotype was counted a single time. The V gene is TRBV7-8, the J gene TRBJ1-2; tentative D call: TRBD1 (6 bases). Trimming cost V 5 bases and J 5 bases, with 15 bases left between them. CDR1 is SGHVS and CDR2 is FQNEAQ in the germline V gene. The CDR3 has 14 amino acids. The CDR3 sequence is CASSPTGQTYGYTF. DNA of the CDR3: TGTGCCAGCAGCCCCACCGGACAGACGTATGGCTACACCTTC.

The chain uses TRBV3-1 and TRBJ1-3; D remains unclear. Germline V gene lookup returns CDR1 LGHDT and CDR2 YNNKEL (reference sequence). Trimming cost V 0 bases and J 7 bases, with 7 bases left between them. The CDR3 is 13 amino acids. The CDR3 nucleotides are TGTGCCAGCAGCCAAGAGTTGCTGAACACCATATATTTT. As protein: CASSQELLNTIYF.

The rearrangement links TRBV6-8 to TRBJ1-5; no reliable D call. The CDR3 is 13 residues long. Per germline, CDR1 MNHGY and CDR2 SAAAGT. Trimming cost V 2 bases and J 9 bases, with 11 bases left between them. The CDR3 sequence: CASSYGVPGPQHF. CDR3 sequence (DNA): TGTGCCAGCAGTTACGGGGTCCCGGGGCCCCAGCATTTT.

A few counts support this clonotype. CDR3 sequence reads: CASSHGTGGVNEQFF. The CDR3 DNA reads TGTGCCAGCAGCCACGGGACAGGTGGGGTCAATGAGCAGTTCTTC. This chain joins TRBV12-3 or TRBV12-4 and TRBJ2-1; 8 bases align to TRBD1. The V and J ends lost 6 bases and 6 bases, in that order; junction bases with no gene match: 10. The CDR3 totals 15 residues.

The CDR3 DNA is TGCAGTGCCCCCAAGTCCAGACCCTACGAGCAGTACTTC. It translates to CSAPKSRPYEQYF. J is TRBJ2-7 and V is TRBV20-1, with D uncertain. Germline assignment: CDR1 DFQATT and CDR2 SNEGSKA (reference sequence). Trimming pared 6 bases from V and 2 bases from J, leaving 14 bases between. The CDR3 covers 13 residues.

The chain combines TRBV20-1 with TRBJ1-6; 8 nucleotides align to TRBD1. The V gene's germline CDR1 is DFQATT and CDR2 SNEGSKA (reference sequence). V lost 3 bases, J lost 0 bases, and 4 bases stayed unmatched. The CDR3 consists of 16 residues. CDR3 protein: CSARLTGGSYNSPLHF. The CDR3 DNA reads as TGCAGTGCTAGGCTCACAGGGGGCTCCTATAATTCACCCCTCCACTTT.

This chain connects TRBV25-1 to TRBJ2-7; the match to TRBD2 covers 13 bases. The CDR3 consists of 18 residues. J lost 2 bases, V lost 1 base, and 8 bases had no gene match. CDR1 is MGHDK, CDR2 SYGVNS, per germline. This CDR3 reads CASSEFGTSGKSPYEQYF. CDR3 sequence (DNA): TGTGCCAGCAGTGAATTTGGGACTAGCGGGAAATCACCCTACGAGCAGTACTTC.

The rearrangement uses TRBV5-4 and TRBJ2-5; D remains ambiguous. The V and J ends lost 0 bases and 9 bases respectively, with 15 bases between them. CDR1 is SGHNT, CDR2 YYREEE, per germline (reference sequence). The CDR3 covers 14 residues. The CDR3 bases are TGTGCCAGCAGCTTGGAAGGGCGAGACGGGCCCCAGTACTTC. Residues: CASSLEGRDGPQYF.

This clonotype was found a few times. This chain joins TRBV12-3 or TRBV12-4 and TRBJ2-3; D possibly matches TRBD1 or TRBD2 (6 bases each). The CDR3 has 15 residues. V shed 7 bases and J shed 5 bases, with 19 bases lying between them. The CDR3 sequence is CASILDWGAKDTQYF. CDR3 coding DNA: TGTGCCAGCATCCTGGATTGGGGGGCTAAAGATACGCAGTATTTT.

This clonotype was counted a single time. The rearrangement joins TRBV19 to TRBJ2-6; D unclear. This CDR3 is 13 amino acids long. The germline CDR1 and CDR2 sequences are LNHDA and SQIVND (reference sequence). V was pared by 7 bases and J by 0 bases, with 4 bases between. CDR3 sequence reads: CASMFSGANVLTF. CDR3 coding DNA: TGTGCCAGTATGTTCTCTGGGGCCAACGTCCTGACTTTC. Drawing the rest from reference TRBV19 and TRBJ2-6, the complete variable domain is DGGITQSPKYLFRKEGQNVTLSCEQNLNHDAMYWYRQDPGQGLRLIYYSQIVNDFQKGDIAEGYSVSREKKESFPLTVTSAQKNPTAFYLCASMFSGANVLTFGAGSRLTVL.

This chain uses TRBV28 with TRBJ1-1; the D is unclear. Germline CDR1 MDHEN, CDR2 SYDVKM. The V end lost 5 bases, the J end lost 8 bases, and 6 bases lay between the germline ends. The CDR3 loop spans 10 amino acids. CDR3 sequence: CASSRGEAFF. Written as DNA, the CDR3 is TGTGCCAGCAGTCGAGGGGAAGCTTTCTTT.

The DNA for the CDR3 is TGCAGTGCCGAAGTCCCCGACAGCTCCTACGAGCAGTACTTC. Encoded protein: CSAEVPDSSYEQYF. The chain combines TRBV20-1 with TRBJ2-7, with TRBD1 as a possible D gene (5 bases). Germline lookup yields CDR1 DFQATT and CDR2 SNEGSKA (reference sequence). The CDR3 spans 14 residues. The V end was cut by 6 bases, the J end by 0 bases, with 15 bases between.

This chain links TRBV20-1 with TRBJ1-5; the D gene is possibly TRBD1 (5 bases). This CDR3 is built from 15 residues. CDR1 is DFQATT, CDR2 SNEGSKA, per germline (reference sequence). The V and J ends lost 4 bases and 7 bases respectively, with 20 bases between them. CDR3 in amino acids: CSATSGSFAGQPQHF. CDR3 DNA sequence: TGCAGTGCTACCTCAGGGTCCTTTGCCGGGCAGCCCCAGCATTTT.